The rows below give T cell receptor beta chains drawn from one sample of a study of cytomegalovirus exposure and HLA in healthy donors. TCRdb keeps only in-frame clones here, not all; method: immunoSEQ multiplex PCR. Of about 170,000 clones listed, about 75% are singletons. Sequenced sample: PBMCs. The receptors come from a woman aged 50 to 65 in good health and CMV-seropositive. Each CDR3 is given with its conserved first and last residue. The D gene is left open where the match is weak. Expanded clones are given a class, and other clones once, few, many or no size at all.

v_call: TRBV18; clone_size: -; d_call: -; j_call: TRBJ2-3; cdr3_aa: CASSPNTRTDTQYF; cdr3_nt: TGTGCCAGCTCACCAAACACTAGGACAGATACGCAGTATTTT
v_call: TRBV5-6; clone_size: -; d_call: TRBD2; j_call: TRBJ2-3; cdr3_aa: CASSSGLAGVTDTQYF; cdr3_nt: TGTGCCAGCAGCTCCGGACTAGCGGGAGTCACAGATACGCAGTATTTT
v_call: TRBV7-2; clone_size: -; d_call: TRBD1; j_call: TRBJ1-4; cdr3_aa: CASSSRQGWGEKLFF; cdr3_nt: TGTGCCAGCAGCAGCCGACAGGGCTGGGGTGAAAAACTGTTTTTT
v_call: TRBV10-2; clone_size: -; d_call: TRBD1; j_call: TRBJ2-6; cdr3_aa: CASSGTGPGANVLTF; cdr3_nt: TGCGCCAGCAGTGGGACAGGGCCTGGGGCCAACGTCCTGACTTTC
v_call: TRBV6-1; clone_size: -; d_call: -; j_call: TRBJ1-5; cdr3_aa: CASSEWSTDQPQHF; cdr3_nt: TGTGCCAGCAGTGAATGGTCAACAGATCAGCCCCAGCATTTT
v_call: TRBV7-9; clone_size: -; d_call: -; j_call: TRBJ1-2; cdr3_aa: CASSSNTAGGYGYTF; cdr3_nt: TGTGCCAGCAGCTCCAACACAGCGGGGGGCTATGGCTACACCTTC
v_call: TRBV28; clone_size: -; d_call: TRBD2; j_call: TRBJ2-5; cdr3_aa: CASSLGGRETQYF; cdr3_nt: TGTGCCAGCAGTTTGGGGGGGAGGGAGACCCAGTACTTC
v_call: TRBV7-9; clone_size: -; d_call: TRBD1; j_call: TRBJ1-2; cdr3_aa: CASSLVLGQGTGYTF; cdr3_nt: TGTGCCAGCAGCTTAGTTTTGGGACAGGGGACTGGCTACACCTTC
v_call: TRBV11-2; clone_size: -; d_call: -; j_call: TRBJ2-7; cdr3_aa: CASSLVRTTYEQYF; cdr3_nt: TGTGCCAGCAGCTTAGTGCGCACTACCTACGAGCAGTACTTC
v_call: TRBV7-6; clone_size: -; d_call: -; j_call: TRBJ2-7; cdr3_aa: CASSLPGPDYEQYF; cdr3_nt: TGTGCCAGCAGCTTGCCGGGACCGGACTACGAGCAGTACTTC
v_call: TRBV30; clone_size: few; d_call: TRBD2; j_call: TRBJ2-3; cdr3_aa: CAWGLAGTDTQYF; cdr3_nt: TGTGCCTGGGGACTAGCGGGCACAGATACGCAGTATTTT
v_call: TRBV5-4; clone_size: -; d_call: TRBD2; j_call: TRBJ2-5; cdr3_aa: CASSRASGGAEETQYF; cdr3_nt: TGTGCCAGCAGCCGAGCTAGCGGGGGGGCGGAGGAGACCCAGTACTTC
v_call: TRBV5-1; clone_size: -; d_call: TRBD1; j_call: TRBJ1-6; cdr3_aa: CASSMGTGTKNSPLHF; cdr3_nt: TGCGCCAGCAGCATGGGGACAGGGACTAAAAATTCACCCCTCCACTTT
v_call: TRBV4-1; clone_size: -; d_call: TRBD1; j_call: TRBJ1-5; cdr3_aa: CASRIGTGSDQPQHF; cdr3_nt: TGCGCCAGCAGAATTGGGACAGGGAGCGATCAGCCCCAGCATTTT
v_call: TRBV29-1; clone_size: -; d_call: TRBD1; j_call: TRBJ2-1; cdr3_aa: CSVPSAITTGGEQFF; cdr3_nt: TGCAGCGTTCCCTCTGCCATTACGACAGGGGGCGAGCAGTTCTTC
v_call: TRBV7-8; clone_size: -; d_call: TRBD1; j_call: TRBJ1-1; cdr3_aa: CASSPGTGAFGTEAFF; cdr3_nt: TGTGCCAGCAGTCCCGGGACAGGGGCTTTCGGAACTGAAGCTTTCTTT
v_call: TRBV6-5; clone_size: -; d_call: TRBD2; j_call: TRBJ2-5; cdr3_aa: CASSRTSGKTQYF; cdr3_nt: TGTGCCAGCAGCAGGACTAGCGGCAAGACCCAGTACTTC
v_call: TRBV7-2; clone_size: -; d_call: -; j_call: TRBJ2-3; cdr3_aa: CASSLSGTDTQYF; cdr3_nt: TGTGCCAGCAGCTTATCGGGCACAGATACGCAGTATTTT
v_call: TRBV28; clone_size: -; d_call: TRBD1; j_call: TRBJ1-2; cdr3_aa: CASSRTGGDYGYTF; cdr3_nt: TGTGCCAGCAGCCGGACAGGGGGCGACTATGGCTACACCTTC
v_call: TRBV7-2; clone_size: -; d_call: TRBD2; j_call: TRBJ2-1; cdr3_aa: CASSLTVGGGPGEQFF; cdr3_nt: TGTGCCAGCAGCTTAACGGTCGGCGGGGGGCCGGGTGAGCAGTTCTTC
v_call: TRBV10-2; clone_size: -; d_call: TRBD2; j_call: TRBJ2-7; cdr3_aa: CASSGIAGDVEQYF; cdr3_nt: TGCGCCAGCAGTGGCATAGCGGGAGACGTCGAGCAGTACTTC
v_call: TRBV25-1; clone_size: -; d_call: TRBD1; j_call: TRBJ1-1; cdr3_aa: CASSEWDRAHEAFF; cdr3_nt: TGTGCCAGCAGTGAATGGGACAGGGCCCATGAAGCTTTCTTT
v_call: TRBV29-1; clone_size: once; d_call: TRBD1; j_call: TRBJ1-3; cdr3_aa: CSVGQGGLTGNTIYF; cdr3_nt: TGCAGCGTTGGACAGGGGGGTCTCACTGGAAACACCATATATTTT
v_call: TRBV7-9; clone_size: -; d_call: -; j_call: TRBJ1-1; cdr3_aa: CASSLLMNTEAFF; cdr3_nt: TGTGCCAGCAGCCTACTCATGAACACTGAAGCTTTCTTT
v_call: TRBV5-5; clone_size: -; d_call: TRBD2; j_call: TRBJ2-3; cdr3_aa: CASSGTSGKTDTQYF; cdr3_nt: TGTGCCAGCAGCGGAACTAGCGGGAAAACAGATACGCAGTATTTT
v_call: TRBV2; clone_size: -; d_call: TRBD2; j_call: TRBJ2-7; cdr3_aa: CASAGTSSSEQYF; cdr3_nt: TGTGCCAGCGCCGGGACTAGTTCGTCCGAGCAGTACTTC
v_call: TRBV27; clone_size: -; d_call: -; j_call: TRBJ2-7; cdr3_aa: CASSLIQGYEQYF; cdr3_nt: TGTGCCAGCAGTTTAATCCAGGGGTACGAGCAGTACTTC
v_call: TRBV19; clone_size: -; d_call: -; j_call: TRBJ1-5; cdr3_aa: CASSIGLQPQHF; cdr3_nt: TGTGCCAGTAGTATAGGGCTTCAGCCCCAGCATTTT
v_call: TRBV19; clone_size: -; d_call: TRBD1; j_call: TRBJ1-5; cdr3_aa: CASTAGTGRNQPQHF; cdr3_nt: TGTGCCAGTACCGCCGGGACAGGGCGCAATCAGCCCCAGCATTTT
v_call: TRBV30; clone_size: few; d_call: -; j_call: TRBJ1-6; cdr3_aa: CAWSVVASPLHF; cdr3_nt: TGTGCCTGGAGTGTGGTGGCCTCACCCCTCCACTTT
v_call: TRBV15; clone_size: -; d_call: TRBD2; j_call: TRBJ2-3; cdr3_aa: CATKRAGTSISDTQYF; cdr3_nt: TGTGCCACCAAAAGGGCCGGGACTAGCATTTCAGATACGCAGTATTTT
v_call: TRBV7-8; clone_size: few; d_call: TRBD2; j_call: TRBJ2-7; cdr3_aa: CASSLGAAGEKVPYEQYF; cdr3_nt: TGTGCCAGCAGCTTAGGAGCCGCGGGGGAAAAGGTCCCCTACGAGCAGTACTTC
v_call: TRBV6-5; clone_size: -; d_call: TRBD1; j_call: TRBJ1-2; cdr3_aa: CASSSGTGDGYTF; cdr3_nt: TGTGCCAGCAGCTCCGGGACAGGGGATGGCTACACCTTC
v_call: TRBV5-5; clone_size: few; d_call: -; j_call: TRBJ2-3; cdr3_aa: CASSYRVWSPPDTQYF; cdr3_nt: TGTGCCAGCAGTTACAGGGTATGGAGCCCCCCAGATACGCAGTATTTT
v_call: TRBV29-1; clone_size: many; d_call: -; j_call: TRBJ1-1; cdr3_aa: CSAESNRQAFF; cdr3_nt: TGCAGCGCCGAATCGAACAGGCAAGCTTTCTTT
v_call: TRBV5-1; clone_size: -; d_call: -; j_call: TRBJ2-7; cdr3_aa: CASSLQGHTYEQYF; cdr3_nt: TGCGCCAGCAGCTTACAGGGCCATACCTACGAGCAGTACTTC
v_call: TRBV28; clone_size: -; d_call: -; j_call: TRBJ1-2; cdr3_aa: CASSFREYGYTF; cdr3_nt: TGTGCCAGCAGTTTCAGGGAATATGGCTACACCTTC